Listed here is a single T cell receptor (beta chain). As yet, its antigen is unknown. This sample stems from a study of T-cell reconstitution after alpha-beta-depleted transplantation in children. The V gene lost 4 bases and the J gene lost 2 bases, with 17 bases spanning the gap. Germline CDR1 and CDR2: MGHRA and YSYEKL. The CDR3 runs to 16 residues. Points from the study as a whole: Two months or so post-transplant, alpha-beta T cells reportedly derived from several hundred expanded graft clones. Several patients had high TCRbeta diversity at day 60; it came from surviving recipient T cells and thymic progenitors.

Unique molecular identifiers were incorporated during preparation of the TCRbeta library. One entry per CDR3 protein results from TCRdb running MiXCR on the PCR reads. The repertoire holds about 900,000 distinct CDR3 sequences, with 25% to 30% as singletons. This sequence originates from a boy in the first two years of life who had a stem cell transplant for SCID, so the T cells may come from the graft donor. The source material was PBMCs, mostly from graft donor cells, sampled 360 days after TCRalphabeta/CD19-depleted stem cell transplant. This chain joins TRBV4-1 and TRBJ2-5, with D tentatively TRBD1 (5 bases). DNA of the CDR3: TGCGCCAGCAGCCGTCTGGGGCGGTATTGGCAAGAGACCCAGTACTTC. Translating gives CASSRLGRYWQETQYF.